This TCR beta chain was sequenced for a study of blood T cell repertoires in COVID-19. Whole-study context: Some COVID-19 samples were acute and others convalescent; all came from the United States, Italy and Spain. The analysed material was cDNA or gDNA that came from T cells, B-cell-depleted T cells, or PBMCs.

V dropped 4 bases and J dropped 1; count of bases not matched to a gene: 1. CDR3 size: 15 residues. Looked up from germline, CDR1 is SEHNR and CDR2 is FQNEAQ (reference sequence). Original handling: Reference gene primer amplification gave nucleated cell count estimates. Profiling relied on immunoSEQ multiplex PCR, and the TCRdb table lists in-frame clones only, not all of them. V and J calls and clone size are given by that table; D and trimming were obtained from the DNA. The table includes hundreds of thousands of clones, 87% detected once. This receptor was obtained from a man aged 18 to 35 with active or convalescent COVID-19. The rearrangement uses TRBV7-9 and TRBJ2-2; the match to TRBD2 covers 9 bases. Sequenced: peripheral blood. CDR3 nucleotides: TGTGCCAGCAGCTCGACTAGCGGGAACACCGGGGAGCTGTTTTTT. This gives the protein CASSSTSGNTGELFF.